This TCR beta chain comes out of a study of T cells in localized non-small cell lung cancer. Sequencing was performed with immunoSEQ multiplex PCR; in TCRdb, only in-frame clones are kept and a portion is missing. The sample includes some 49,000 clones, 65% to 90% of them seen just once. The CDR3 sequence is 15 residues long. The V and J ends lost 2 bases and 3 bases respectively, with 10 bases between them. Germline loops: CDR1 SNHLY, CDR2 FYNNEI. The source of this sequence is a man aged 35-69 years with stage III lung adenocarcinoma. The source was peripheral blood mononuclear cells, collected before any cancer treatment. The genes are TRBV2 and TRBJ2-2; D gene ambiguous. The CDR3 sequence is CASSEIFGDTGELFF. The CDR3 DNA reads as TGTGCCAGCAGTGAAATATTTGGGGACACCGGGGAGCTGTTTTTT.